This TCR beta chain derives from a study of CD8 T cells in Susac syndrome. Of note for this clonotype: Its target is unknown.

An input of 0.5 to 1 ug of RNA was subjected to reverse transcription using random hexamers. The amplification used immunoSEQ multiplex PCR on TCR beta CDR3; it spanned 54 Vbeta and 13 Jbeta. TCRdb itself ran the immunoSEQ multiplex PCR reads through MiXCR, one entry per CDR3 protein. The table shows more than 120,000 distinct CDR3 sequences, with approximately 94% occurring only once. General study points: It was acknowledged in the study that the number of individuals who were included in its TCR sequencing and HLA analysis was relatively small.

CDR1 is SNHLY, CDR2 FYNNEI, per germline. V was trimmed by 6 bases and J by 0 bases, leaving 12 bases between them. This CDR3 region has 16 residues. The individuals used as controls were healthy donors who had been matched for both age and sex. Negative isolation yielded the CD8+ and CD4+ T cells, while FACS enriched the TEMRA cells. The source of this sequence is a human donor in good health. Sequences were obtained from CD4+ T cells from PBMCs. The chain combines TRBV2 with TRBJ2-6, with D tentatively TRBD1 or TRBD2 (5 bases each). CDR3 bases: TGTGCCAGCAGCGAATCAGGGAGCTCTGGGGCCAACGTCCTGACTTTC. This codes for CASSESGSSGANVLTF.